This T cell receptor (beta chain) was captured by sequencing in a study of T cell repertoires in cytomegalovirus infection. Overall study context: Indicated by public TCR beta signatures were CMV infection and matching HLA type. Study-level points and caveats: Frequencies of public TCR beta families were cumulated, and this identified carriers of CMV plus the relevant HLA. HLA-C-restricted, CMV-specific TCR beta clonotypes were dominant ex vivo.

CDR1 and CDR2 from the germline V gene are SGHTA and FQGNSA. This CDR3 region has 15 residues. The ends lost 3 bases at V and 7 bases at J; junction bases unmatched: 3. TCRdb processed the reads anew with MiXCR; each CDR3 protein has one entry. Seen here are about 920,000 distinct CDR3 sequences, roughly 30% observed once, and the top ten hold roughly an eighth. This clonotype was picked up many times. The antigen is not known. The sample here was cultured CD8+ T cells from PBMCs, taken from culture after CMV antigen stimulation. This chain connects TRBV7-2 to TRBJ2-1; TRBD2 aligns across 13 bases. The TCR originated in a human donor in good health (CMV status not recorded). Some clones in this sample may be carry-over from other donors' samples. In DNA, the CDR3 is TGTGCCAGCAGCTTGCCGGGACTAGCGGGGAATGAGCAGTTCTTC. Amino acids: CASSLPGLAGNEQFF.